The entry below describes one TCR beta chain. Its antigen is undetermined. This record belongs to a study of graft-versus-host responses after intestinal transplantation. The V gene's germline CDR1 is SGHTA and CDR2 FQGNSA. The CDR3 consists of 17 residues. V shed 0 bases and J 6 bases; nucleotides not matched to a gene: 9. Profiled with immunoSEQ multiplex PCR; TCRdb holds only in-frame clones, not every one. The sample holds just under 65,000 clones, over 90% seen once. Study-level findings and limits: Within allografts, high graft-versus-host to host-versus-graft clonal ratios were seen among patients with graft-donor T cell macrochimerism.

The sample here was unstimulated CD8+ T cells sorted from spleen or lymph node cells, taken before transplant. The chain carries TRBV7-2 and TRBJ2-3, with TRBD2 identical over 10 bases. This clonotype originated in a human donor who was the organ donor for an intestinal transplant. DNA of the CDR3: TGTGCCAGCAGCTTAGCCCCACTAGCGGGAATGGCGGATACGCAGTATTTT. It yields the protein CASSLAPLAGMADTQYF. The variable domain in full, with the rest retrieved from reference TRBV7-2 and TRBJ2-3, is GAGVSQSPSNKVTEKGKDVELRCDPISGHTALYWYRQSLGQGLEFLIYFQGNSAPDKSGLPSDRFSAERTGGSVSTLTIQRTQQEDSAVYLCASSLAPLAGMADTQYFGPGTRLTVL.